This T cell receptor (beta chain) was retrieved from a study of blood T cell repertoires in COVID-19. Germline V lookup: CDR1 SGHTA, CDR2 FQGNSA. The V end was cut by 1 base, the J end by 1 base, with 7 bases between. The CDR3 runs 15 residues. Original methodology: Amplification of reference gene primers was used by the study to estimate nucleated cell counts. The table came from immunoSEQ multiplex PCR; TCRdb's copy has only in-frame clones and leaves some out. D and trimming were read from the DNA, whereas the V and J calls and clone size are those reported in that table. This table holds approximately 100,000 clones, about four fifths found once.

The rearrangement joins TRBV7-2 to TRBJ2-2; no definite D call. What was sequenced was peripheral blood. This receptor was taken from a woman older than 75 with active or convalescent COVID-19. DNA for the CDR3: TGTGCCAGCAGCTTAGATCCAGTGAACACCGGGGAGCTGTTTTTT. It codes for CASSLDPVNTGELFF.